This T cell receptor beta chain emerged from a study of shared clonotypes between healthy human individuals. Study information: Researchers assigned three CD4 naive, three CD4 memory, two CD8 naive and one CD8 memory plate to each donor. Study observations and caveats: Clonotype sharing among the donors was expected to vary with sequencing depth.

Only in-frame clones appear in the TCRdb table, and some are missing; sequencing was by immunoSEQ multiplex PCR. The table lists roughly 2.2 million clones, under 95% of them singletons. In the CD4+ fraction, cells were divided into CD45RA+ naive and CD45RA-negative memory subsets. The CDR3 has 14 amino acids. J was trimmed by 4 bases and V by 5 bases; bases with no gene match: 3. The germline V gene encodes CDR1 SGHTA and CDR2 FQGTGA. This clone came up a few times. Its target is not known. Other nucleotide sequences from this sample produce the same CDR3. This receptor was identified in a man between 18 and 29 years old in good health. Some clones in this sample may be carry-over from other donors' samples. The chain employs TRBV7-3 and TRBJ1-2; TRBD1 aligns across 11 bases. The sequencing input was naive CD4+ T cells from PBMCs. Sample subset: CD45RA+ positively selected. Here the CDR3 reads CASSPGTGGYGYTF. The CDR3 region has the DNA TGTGCCAGCAGCCCCGGGACAGGGGGCTATGGCTACACCTTC. Supplemented by reference TRBV7-3 and TRBJ1-2, the full variable domain reads GAGVSQTPSNKVTEKGKYVELRCDPISGHTALYWYRQSLGQGPEFLIYFQGTGAADDSGLPNDRFFAVRPEGSVSTLKIQRTERGDSAVYLCASSPGTGGYGYTFGSGTRLTVV.